These 27 T cell receptor beta chains were sequenced from one sample in a study of metastatic and nonmetastatic thyroid tumors. TCRdb re-processed the PCR reads through MiXCR. Among fewer than 20,000 clones, roughly a quarter were seen once, and the ten largest hold roughly 16%. No treatment of any kind had been given to any patient before thyroid surgery. Sequenced input: tumor tissue. These receptors originate from a female donor with papillary thyroid cancer or a benign thyroid nodule (not recorded which). Some clones in this sample may be carry-over from other donors' samples.

This clone has ten or more counts. The V gene is TRBV14, the J gene TRBJ2-7, with 7 nucleotides matching TRBD1. V lost 4 bases and J lost 0; bases outside the gene matches: 6. CDR3 length: 15 residues. CDR1 is SGHDN and CDR2 is FVKESK in the germline V gene. The CDR3 region has the DNA TGTGCCAGCAGCCGCGACAGGGCGAGCTCCTACGAGCAGTACTTC. Amino acids: CASSRDRASSYEQYF. Combining the CDR3 with reference TRBV14 and TRBJ2-7 gives the whole variable domain EAGVTQFPSHSVIEKGQTVTLRCDPISGHDNLYWYRRVMGKEIKFLLHFVKESKQDESGMPNNRFLAERTGGTYSTLKVQPAELEDSGVYFCASSRDRASSYEQYFGPGTRLTVT.

In its sample, this clone was seen many times. The chain employs TRBV20-1 and TRBJ2-7; TRBD2 aligns across 8 bases. Per germline, CDR1 DFQATT and CDR2 SNEGSKA (reference sequence). The CDR3 runs to 14 residues. V lost 3 bases, J lost 1 base, and 5 bases stayed unmatched. CDR3 protein: CSASGREASYEQYF. DNA for the CDR3: TGCAGTGCTAGTGGGCGGGAGGCTTCCTACGAGCAGTACTTC.

This clone appeared a few times. A much larger clone differs by one base, so this may be a read error. This same CDR3 is encoded by further DNA sequences in the sample. This chain connects TRBV5-1 to TRBJ1-1; weak D call: TRBD1 (6 bases). CDR1 is SGHRS and CDR2 is YFSETQ in the germline V gene. The CDR3 length is 13 residues. This chain's CDR3 is CASRETGLTEAFF. In nucleotides, the CDR3 is TGCGCTAGCAGGGAAACAGGGTTAACTGAAGCTTTCTTT.

This chain connects TRBV20-1 to TRBJ1-1, with a tentative D call TRBD1 (6 bases). The CDR3 loop spans 13 amino acids. Deletions cut 4 bases from V and 1 base from J, with 10 bases between. Germline CDR1 is DFQATT and CDR2 is SNEGSKA (reference sequence). The CDR3 bases are TGCAGTGCTACGACAGGTCGGAACACTGAAGCTTTCTTT. This codes for CSATTGRNTEAFF.

This clone was seen a handful of times. The junction differs from germline at one of its ends, possibly a read error. J is TRBJ2-2 and V is TRBV27; possible D gene TRBD2, 6 bases. This CDR3 is 14 amino acids long. CDR1 is MNHEY and CDR2 is SMNVEV in the germline V gene (reference sequence). Written as DNA, the CDR3 is TGTGCCAGCAGTTGGGCAGCCAACACCGGGGGGCTGTTTTTT. This sequence encodes CASSWAANTGGLFF.

The genes are TRBV10-2 and TRBJ2-5; the match to TRBD1 covers 7 bases. In germline, CDR1 is WSHSY, CDR2 SAAADI. This CDR3 has 15 residues. Trimming took 0 bases from V and 4 from J; bases not matched to a gene: 5. The CDR3 spells CASSESEGAVETQYF. In DNA form, the CDR3 reads TGCGCCAGCAGTGAGTCCGAGGGGGCCGTAGAGACCCAGTACTTC.

This clone is medium-sized within its sample. This chain joins TRBV12-5 and TRBJ1-4; the D gene is possibly TRBD1 (5 bases). Germline assignment: CDR1 LGHNT and CDR2 FRNRAP. The CDR3 is made up of 17 amino acids. The V end was cut by 7 bases, the J end by 2 bases, with 20 bases between. CDR3 protein: CASVRGLKVGTNEKLFF. The CDR3 DNA sequence: TGTGCTAGTGTTCGGGGGTTGAAGGTAGGGACTAATGAAAAACTGTTTTTT.

Note on this clone: A much more abundant neighbour one base away suggests this may be a read error. V is TRBV7-2 and J is TRBJ1-1, with a possible D match to TRBD1 (6 bases). The CDR3 extends over 13 amino acids. Trimming shortened V by 2 bases and J by 8 bases, and 12 bases separated the two germline ends. From germline, CDR1 is SGHTA and CDR2 FQGNSA. CDR3 region: CASSLRIDREAFF. DNA of the CDR3: TGTGCCAGCAGCTTAAGGATCGACAGGGAAGCTTTCTTT.

The chain carries TRBV11-2 and TRBJ1-1; D gene ambiguous. This CDR3 comprises 14 residues. Germline loops: CDR1 SGHAT, CDR2 FQNNGV. Trimming cost V 2 bases and J 8 bases, with 15 bases left between them. In DNA, the CDR3 is TGTGCCAGCAGCTTAAGTAGCCTTGCTGCCGAAGCTTTCTTT. This gives the protein CASSLSSLAAEAFF.

This clone was recorded a few times. The gene calls are TRBV6-1 and TRBJ2-1; TRBD1 might be the D (5 bases). Trimming pared 5 bases from V and 3 bases from J, leaving 14 bases between. The CDR3 runs 15 residues. Germline CDR1 and CDR2: MNHNS and SASEGT. The CDR3 DNA sequence: TGTGCCAGCAGTCCTCATGGGGCTGGCTACAATGAGCAGTTCTTC. Translated, it gives CASSPHGAGYNEQFF.

This chain links TRBV10-1 with TRBJ2-2; D tentatively fits TRBD1 or TRBD2 (5 bases each). V was shortened by 6 bases and J by 2 bases, with 10 bases between the two germline ends. Germline V gene sequence: CDR1 WNHNN, CDR2 SYGVQD (reference sequence). The CDR3 spans 14 residues. CDR3 nucleotide sequence: TGCGCCAGCAGAAGGGACCCAAACACCGGGGAGCTGTTTTTT. It yields the protein CASRRDPNTGELFF.

The chain employs TRBV30 and TRBJ1-5; no firm D call. With 2 bases removed from V and 6 bases from J, the gap between germline ends came to 11 bases. Germline V gene sequence: CDR1 GTSNPN, CDR2 SVGIG (reference sequence). The CDR3 has 13 residues. This CDR3 reads CAWSSGGGQPQHF. The DNA for the CDR3 is TGTGCCTGGAGTTCGGGAGGCGGTCAGCCCCAGCATTTT.

By share of the sample, this clone is medium-sized (0.01 to 0.1%). J is TRBJ2-1 and V is TRBV5-1; tentative D call: TRBD1 (6 bases). V lost 0 bases and J lost 5, with 12 bases in between. Per the germline V gene, CDR1 is SGHRS and CDR2 is YFSETQ. The CDR3 has 15 residues. This CDR3 reads CASSLVQGINNEQFF. The CDR3 nucleotides read TGCGCCAGCAGCTTGGTGCAGGGGATCAACAATGAGCAGTTCTTC.

This clone appeared a few times. A read error may be the cause here, since a much bigger clone is one base away. In the same sample, other DNA sequences code for this CDR3. The V and J genes are TRBV14 and TRBJ2-2, with 10 bases matching TRBD2. CDR3 length: 15 residues. Germline CDR1 and CDR2: SGHDN and FVKESK. The CDR3 spells CASSQGLAGTGELFF. CDR3 coding DNA: TGTGCCAGCAGCCAAGGACTAGCGGGCACCGGGGAACTGTTTTTT.

The chain carries TRBV7-6 and TRBJ2-2; tentative D call: TRBD2 (7 bases). Germline loops: CDR1 SGHVS, CDR2 FNYEAQ. The CDR3 has 16 residues. V was pared by 7 bases and J by 4 bases, with 19 bases between. The CDR3 loop reads CASNQGTGGSTGELFF. CDR3 DNA sequence: TGTGCCAGCAATCAAGGCACGGGGGGCAGCACCGGGGAGCTGTTTTTT.

This clone has a handful of counts. The rearrangement uses TRBV6-1 and TRBJ2-6, with 8 bases lining up with TRBD1. The CDR3 contains 16 residues. Unmatched junction bases numbered 8, after V lost 6 bases and J lost 4 bases. CDR1 is MNHNS and CDR2 is SASEGT in the germline V gene. In DNA form, the CDR3 reads TGTGCCAGCAGCCCCTCGACAGGGGTCGGGGCCAACGTCCTGACTTTC. Residues: CASSPSTGVGANVLTF.

This rearrangement joins TRBV6-1 to TRBJ2-1; 9 bases are a match to TRBD2. CDR1 MNHNS and CDR2 SASEGT come from the germline V gene. V lost 8 bases to trimming and J lost 3 bases; unmatched junction nucleotides: 5. This CDR3 is 14 amino acids long. CDR3 coding DNA: TGTGCCAGCGCAACTAGCGGGTTCTACAATGAGCAGTTCTTC. Residues: CASATSGFYNEQFF.

The chain couples TRBV30 to TRBJ1-1; D remains unclear. Between the trimmed V and J ends, which lost 2 bases and 2 bases, there was a span of 6 bases. The CDR3 is 12 amino acids. The germline V gene encodes CDR1 GTSNPN and CDR2 SVGIG (reference sequence). CDR3 region: CAWSPYNTEAFF. The CDR3 DNA follows: TGTGCCTGGAGTCCCTACAACACTGAAGCTTTCTTT.

On this clone itself: This may stem from a read error, because a much larger clone lies one nucleotide away. Because the CDR3 is missing its conserved closing phenylalanine or tryptophan, this is likely a read error. The CDR3 region has the DNA TGCGCCAGCAGCTCGGGACAGTCGATCTACTACACCCTC. This translates into CASSSGQSIYYTL. The rearrangement joins TRBV5-1 to TRBJ1-2; TRBD1 aligns across 7 bases. The junction had 9 bases not matched to a gene; V was cut back by 3 bases and J by 10 bases. Germline values: CDR1 SGHRS, CDR2 YFSETQ. CDR3 length: 13 amino acids.

This clone was seen more than once but under ten times. The chain combines TRBV6-2 or TRBV6-3 with TRBJ1-5; 12 nucleotides line up with TRBD1. In germline, CDR1 is MNHEY, CDR2 SVGEGT. The CDR3 covers 15 residues. J gave up 8 bases and V 4 bases, and 6 bases lay outside the gene matches. For the CDR3, the DNA is TGTGCCAGCAGTTCCGGGACAGGGGGCGCAGAGCCCCAGCATTTT. It codes for CASSSGTGGAEPQHF.

This clone was detected only a few times. The chain joins TRBV19 to TRBJ2-5; D perhaps matches TRBD1 (5 bases). From germline, CDR1 is LNHDA and CDR2 SQIVND (reference sequence). The ends were cut back, 4 bases at V and 5 bases at J, with 20 bases in the middle. The CDR3 runs to 16 residues. Written as DNA, the CDR3 is TGTGCCAGTAGTACCACGCGACAGTGGGTAGGTGAGACCCAGTACTTC. Translation: CASSTTRQWVGETQYF.

Details on this clone: Relative to the germline gene, one junction end is altered; a read error may explain this. The gene calls are TRBV4-3 and TRBJ2-7; 8 bases line up with TRBD2. The CDR3 contains 14 residues. Germline V gene lookup returns CDR1 LGHNA and CDR2 YSLEER. For the CDR3, the DNA is TGCGCCAGCAGCCATCGGGCGGGGGGCTACGAGCATTACTTC. It is translated as CASSHRAGGYEHYF.

This clone was observed a few times. V gene TRBV11-2 combines with J gene TRBJ2-7, with D perhaps matching TRBD2 (6 bases). Trimming shortened V by 0 bases and J by 9 bases, and 9 bases separated the two germline ends. CDR1 SGHAT and CDR2 FQNNGV come from the germline V gene. The CDR3 covers 12 residues. The CDR3 is CASSLDRGVQYF. CDR3 nucleotide sequence: TGTGCCAGCAGCTTAGATCGCGGGGTGCAGTACTTC.

This chain links TRBV7-2 with TRBJ1-6; TRBD1 might be the D (6 bases). Trimming cost V 10 bases and J 13 bases, with 26 bases left between them. The CDR3 runs to 15 residues. Germline V gives CDR1 SGHTA, CDR2 FQGNSA. CDR3 bases: TGTGCCACCATCTTAGAGGGGGACGGGGGTTCGCCCCTCCACTTT. It yields the protein CATILEGDGGSPLHF.

The chain joins TRBV5-6 to TRBJ1-1; 7 nucleotides line up with TRBD1. The V and J ends lost 4 bases and 0 bases, in that order; junction bases with no gene match: 18. The CDR3 is 19 amino acids. Germline loops: CDR1 SGHDT, CDR2 YYEEEE. CDR3 loop: CASSRAWGYGTAMNTEAFF. DNA of the CDR3: TGTGCCAGCAGCCGAGCTTGGGGTTACGGGACAGCCATGAACACTGAAGCTTTCTTT.

This clone has a count of ten or more. The chain has TRBV4-2 and TRBJ2-5, with D possibly being TRBD1 or TRBD2 (5 bases each). This CDR3 has 17 residues. Germline V gene lookup returns CDR1 LGHNA and CDR2 YNFKEQ. V was cut by 5 bases and J by 2 bases, with 21 bases left in between. CDR3 in DNA: TGTGCCAGCAGCTCGTCGGGTGGGGCTAGAGGGCAAGAGACCCAGTACTTC. Its protein product is CASSSSGGARGQETQYF.

This clone was found a few times. The chain carries TRBV27 and TRBJ1-1; TRBD1 is a possible D gene (5 bases). The germline gives CDR1 MNHEY, CDR2 SMNVEV (reference sequence). This CDR3 is built from 13 residues. V was cut by 6 bases and J by 1 base, with 9 bases left in between. This CDR3 is CASRGRWNTEAFF. The CDR3 DNA sequence: TGTGCCAGCAGGGGACGGTGGAACACTGAAGCTTTCTTT.